The table lists the clone carrying this T cell receptor beta chain with a few counts. Its antigen is as yet unknown. In germline, CDR1 is MDHEN, CDR2 SYDVKM. The length of the CDR3 is 11 residues. V shed 3 bases and J shed 14 bases, with 8 bases lying between them. Time point in this sample: blood at routine non-recurrence follow-up after resection. Researchers sequenced whole RNA taken from tumor, nontumor lung or frozen PBMC without sorting. TCR cDNA molecules each had a unique molecular identifier. MiXCR, run by TCRdb on the 5' RACE reads, gives a single entry per CDR3 protein. The table lists around 110,000 distinct CDR3 sequences, 9.5% to 15% of them singletons, with around 17% in the top ten. This entry comes from a study of spatial heterogeneity in lung cancer. About the study: Patients with untreated early-stage non-small cell lung cancer, numbering 72, were the donors. Broader study findings: In blood, ubiquitous expanded tumor TCRs appeared more at resection than follow-up.

The sequence was obtained from a male donor with early-stage non-small cell lung cancer. This specimen was PBMCs, taken at follow-up. This chain joins TRBV28 and TRBJ1-6, with unresolved D. The chain's CDR3 is CASSFVVTLHF. The CDR3, as DNA: TGTGCCAGCAGTTTCGTGGTTACCCTCCACTTT. The whole variable domain, remainder taken from reference TRBV28 and TRBJ1-6, is DVKVTQSSRYLVKRTGEKVFLECVQDMDHENMFWYRQDPGLGLRLIYFSYDVKMKEKGDIPEGYSVSREKKERFSLILESASTNQTSMYLCASSFVVTLHFGNGTRLTVT.